A selection of T cell receptor beta chains follows, all from one sample in a study of TIL therapy for anti-PD-1-resistant metastatic lung cancer. Some clones are missing from TCRdb's copy, which holds only in-frame ones; the method was immunoSEQ multiplex PCR. The sample has 50,000 to 65,000 clones; roughly 66% are singletons. Sample: blood, taken at baseline. The receptor source for this set is a person aged 25 to 79 with non-small cell lung cancer. The CDR3 runs from the conserved cysteine through the conserved F or W. Fields, in order: J gene, V gene, clone size, D gene, CDR3 DNA, CDR3 protein. The D gene is left open where the match is weak. Clone sizes are given selectively: once, few, many, or a class where the clone is expanded.

TRBJ2-3,TRBV30,-,TRBD2,TGTGCCTGGAGTGTGGGACTAGCTATGAAGGCAGATACGCAGTATTTT,CAWSVGLAMKADTQYF
TRBJ1-5,TRBV19,-,TRBD1,TGTGCCAGTAGTGCCACAGGGGGCAATCAGCCCCAGCATTTT,CASSATGGNQPQHF
TRBJ2-7,TRBV2,-,TRBD2,TGTGCCAGTACTAGCGGGGGAATGGAGCAGTACTTC,CASTSGGMEQYF
TRBJ2-1,TRBV7-8,-,-,TGTGCCAGCAGCTTAGAGCAGCTCTCCTACAATGAGCAGTTCTTC,CASSLEQLSYNEQFF
TRBJ1-5,TRBV6-6,-,-,TGTGCCAGCAGTCCGGGACACCAGCCCCAGCATTTT,CASSPGHQPQHF
TRBJ2-7,TRBV5-1,-,-,TGCGCCAGCAGCTTGGGGCCGGTGACCCTTTCCTACGAGCAGTACTTC,CASSLGPVTLSYEQYF
TRBJ1-1,TRBV7-9,-,TRBD1,TGTGCCAGCAGCTTTCAGGGGGCGAGAGAAGCTTTCTTT,CASSFQGAREAFF
TRBJ2-7,TRBV5-1,-,-,TGCGCCAGCAGCTTGGTTCCCGGATCAAGCTACGAGCAGTACTTC,CASSLVPGSSYEQYF
TRBJ2-5,TRBV29-1,-,-,TGCAGCGTTGAAGAGGGGGGAGGAGAGACCCAGTACTTC,CSVEEGGGETQYF
TRBJ1-1,TRBV5-1,-,-,TGCGCCAGCAGCTTGGAACCGGGCGGGACTGAAGCTTTCTTT,CASSLEPGGTEAFF
TRBJ1-2,TRBV15,-,-,TGTGCCACCAGCATGTCACAATTCGGCTACACCTTC,CATSMSQFGYTF
TRBJ2-1,TRBV5-1,-,TRBD2,TGCGCCAGCAGCTTGGGACTAGCGGCTGAGCAGTTCTTC,CASSLGLAAEQFF
TRBJ2-1,TRBV28,-,-,TGTGCCAGCAGTTTATTGGGCGATGAGCAGTTCTTC,CASSLLGDEQFF
TRBJ2-2,TRBV2,few,TRBD1,TGTGCCAACCGGCCAGGGGGAAACACCGGGGAGCTGTTTTTT,CANRPGGNTGELFF
TRBJ2-3,TRBV7-9,-,TRBD2,TGTGCCAGCAGGATCTCTAGCGGATCAGATACGCAGTATTTT,CASRISSGSDTQYF
TRBJ2-7,TRBV5-8,-,TRBD1,TGTGCCAGCAGCTTTACGGCAGGGGGTGCCTACGAGCAGTACTTC,CASSFTAGGAYEQYF
TRBJ2-5,TRBV5-1,-,TRBD1,TGCGCCAGCAGCTTATCAGGGGGAGAGACCCAGTACTTC,CASSLSGGETQYF
TRBJ1-5,TRBV6-5,-,-,TGTGCCAGCAGTTACGGTAGCAATCAGCCCCAGCATTTT,CASSYGSNQPQHF
TRBJ2-7,TRBV29-1,-,-,TGCAGCGTTGGGGCTATAGCTAGAGGCTCCTACGAGCAGTACTTC,CSVGAIARGSYEQYF
TRBJ2-1,TRBV27,once,-,TGTGCCAGCAGTTTAGTGGGGGCCGGTGATTGGGAGCAGTTCTTC,CASSLVGAGDWEQFF
TRBJ2-1,TRBV30,-,TRBD2,TGTGCCTGGAGTCTAGCGGGACTGTACAATGAGCAGTTCTTC,CAWSLAGLYNEQFF
TRBJ2-1,TRBV5-1,few,TRBD1,TGCGCCAGCAGCACTGGAGGGACAGGGGGGAATGAGCAGTTCTTC,CASSTGGTGGNEQFF
TRBJ1-5,TRBV30,-,TRBD1,TGTGCCTGGAGCCGACAGGGGTACTCAAATCAGCCCCAGCATTTT,CAWSRQGYSNQPQHF
TRBJ2-2,TRBV11-3,-,-,TGTGCCAGCAGCTTAGTACTAGGCACCGGGGAGCTGTTTTTT,CASSLVLGTGELFF
TRBJ2-1,TRBV5-1,-,-,TGCGCCAGCAGCTTTTACAGAAACTACAATGAGCAGTTCTTC,CASSFYRNYNEQFF
TRBJ1-4,TRBV15,-,TRBD1,TGTGCCACCAGCAGAGGAACGACAGGGTACAATGAAAAACTGTTTTTT,CATSRGTTGYNEKLFF
TRBJ1-2,TRBV29-1,-,TRBD1,TGCAGCGTAGCGGAAGGACAGGGGTTAAATGGCTACACCTTC,CSVAEGQGLNGYTF
TRBJ1-1,TRBV9,once,-,TGTGCCAGCAGTATCGACTGGGGCGACACTGAAGCTTTCTTT,CASSIDWGDTEAFF
TRBJ2-7,TRBV28,few,-,TGTGCCAGCAGCTTCCCAGGGACCCTCTCCTACGAGCAGTACTTC,CASSFPGTLSYEQYF
TRBJ1-5,TRBV19,-,-,TGTGCCAGTACTATTCGGGGAAAGCCCCAGCATTTT,CASTIRGKPQHF
TRBJ1-1,TRBV5-1,-,-,TGCGCCAGCAGCTTGGAATCTCAGAACACTGAAGCTTTCTTT,CASSLESQNTEAFF
TRBJ2-1,TRBV13,-,-,TGTGCCAGCAGCTACCGGACGGGTTACAATGAGCAGTTCTTC,CASSYRTGYNEQFF
TRBJ1-1,TRBV6-4,-,-,TGTGCCAGCAGTCTACAGCCGAACACTGAAGCTTTCTTT,CASSLQPNTEAFF
TRBJ2-1,TRBV2,-,-,TGTGCCACCGAACCGGGCGAAGACAATGAGCAGTTCTTC,CATEPGEDNEQFF
TRBJ1-4,TRBV6-5,-,-,TGTGCCAGCAGTTGGAGGGGGAAGGGTGAAAAACTGTTTTTT,CASSWRGKGEKLFF
TRBJ2-3,TRBV5-4,-,TRBD2,TGTGCCAGCTCTGCCGGGGGGGCCTCAGATACGCAGTATTTT,CASSAGGASDTQYF
TRBJ2-1,TRBV5-1,-,-,TGCGCCAGCAGCGCCTACAATGAGCAGTTCTTC,CASSAYNEQFF
TRBJ2-6,TRBV28,-,-,TGTGCCAGCATTTCAGAGAGCTCTGGGGCCAACGTCCTGACTTTC,CASISESSGANVLTF
TRBJ2-1,TRBV19,-,-,TGTGCCAGTGGGACTGGGGGCTCCTACAATGAGCAGTTCTTC,CASGTGGSYNEQFF
TRBJ2-7,TRBV11-2,few,-,TGTGCCAGCAGGTCGACAGTGTACGAGCAGTACTTC,CASRSTVYEQYF
TRBJ1-1,TRBV7-9,few,-,TGTGCCAGCGGCCCAGCGGGTCCCCGGGCTTTCTTT,CASGPAGPRAFF
TRBJ2-6,TRBV6-1,-,-,TGTGCCAGCAGTGAAGAGGTTAATAGGGTACTTTTTCCTGGGGCCAACGTCCTGACTTTC,CASSEEVNRVLFPGANVLTF
TRBJ2-7,TRBV5-1,few,-,TGCGCCAGCAGCTTGTACCCGGACTACGAGCAGTACTTC,CASSLYPDYEQYF
TRBJ1-1,TRBV9,-,-,TGTGCCAGCAGCGTAGAGGGTCGGCCCACGAACACTGAAGCTTTCTTT,CASSVEGRPTNTEAFF
TRBJ1-3,TRBV7-9,-,-,TGTGCCAGCAGCCCCCAGACGGGGGCTCTCTCTGGAAACACCATATATTTT,CASSPQTGALSGNTIYF
TRBJ2-7,TRBV2,few,TRBD1,TGTGCCAGCAACAGGGGCCCGTCCTACGAGCAGTACTTC,CASNRGPSYEQYF
TRBJ2-5,TRBV19,-,-,TGTGCCAGTAGTATAAACCCACAGGGCCCGTATGGGGGGACCCAGTACTTC,CASSINPQGPYGGTQYF
TRBJ2-5,TRBV5-1,few,-,TGCGCCAGCAGCTTGAGGCAGGGAGAGACCCAGTACTTC,CASSLRQGETQYF